The 3 T cell receptor beta chains listed next were all sequenced from one sample in a study of T cell repertoires in cytomegalovirus infection. In TCRdb, the reads were re-called with MiXCR into one record per CDR3 protein. The sample holds 350,000 to 450,000 distinct CDR3 sequences, about a sixth seen once. The source material was PBMCs. The receptors stem from a human donor in good health (CMV status not recorded). Some clones in this sample may be carry-over from other donors' samples.

This clonotype has just one count. This chain joins TRBV6-6 and TRBJ1-2; tentative D call: TRBD1 (6 bases). The CDR3 spans 15 residues. The ends were cut back, 6 bases at V and 5 bases at J, with 19 bases in the middle. CDR1 and CDR2 (germline): MNHNY, SVGAGI (reference sequence). The CDR3 DNA is TGTGCCAGCAGCTACCGGGACACGCCCTATTATGGCTACACCTTC. Translating it yields CASSYRDTPYYGYTF.

This chain links TRBV7-8 with TRBJ2-5; the match to TRBD2 covers 9 bases. The germline V gene encodes CDR1 SGHVS and CDR2 FQNEAQ. Unmatched junction bases numbered 4, after V lost 0 bases and J lost 2 bases. The length of the CDR3 is 16 residues. Written as DNA, the CDR3 is TGTGCCAGCAGCTTAGCGCGTCTAGCGGGGCAAGAGACCCAGTACTTC. It codes for CASSLARLAGQETQYF.

In this sample, this clonotype turned up many times. Here the CDR3 DNA reads TGTGCCAGCAGCGTCGGTGGGTACAATCAGCCCCAGCATTTT. It is translated as CASSVGGYNQPQHF. This rearrangement joins TRBV7-2 to TRBJ1-5; unclear D gene. The CDR3 spans 14 residues. V was clipped by 5 bases and J by 3 bases, with 11 bases between them. Germline V gene data show CDR1 as SGHTA and CDR2 as FQGNSA.